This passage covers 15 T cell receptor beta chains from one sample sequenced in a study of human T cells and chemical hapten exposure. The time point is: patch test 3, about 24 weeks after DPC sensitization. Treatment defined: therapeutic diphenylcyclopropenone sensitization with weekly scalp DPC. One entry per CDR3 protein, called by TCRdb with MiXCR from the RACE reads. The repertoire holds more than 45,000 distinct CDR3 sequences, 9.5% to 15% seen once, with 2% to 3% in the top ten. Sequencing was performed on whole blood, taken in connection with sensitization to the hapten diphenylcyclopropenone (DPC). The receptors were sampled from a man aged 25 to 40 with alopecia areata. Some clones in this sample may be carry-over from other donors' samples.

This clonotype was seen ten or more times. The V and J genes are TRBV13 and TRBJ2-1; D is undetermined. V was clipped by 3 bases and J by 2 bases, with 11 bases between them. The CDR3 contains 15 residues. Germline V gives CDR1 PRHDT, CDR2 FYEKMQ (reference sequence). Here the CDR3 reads CASSLTLVTYNEQFF. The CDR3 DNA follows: TGTGCCAGCAGCTTGACACTTGTAACCTACAATGAGCAGTTCTTC.

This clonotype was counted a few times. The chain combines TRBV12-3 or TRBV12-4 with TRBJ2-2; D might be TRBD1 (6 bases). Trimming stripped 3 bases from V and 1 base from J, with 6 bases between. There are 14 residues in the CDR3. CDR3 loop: CASSLDRNTGELFF. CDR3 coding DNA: TGTGCCAGCAGTTTGGACAGGAACACCGGGGAGCTGTTTTTT.

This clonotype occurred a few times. CDR3 DNA: TGTGCCACCAGTGACTCTCCGGGACAGGGGGAAAGGCAGCCCCAGCATTTT. Its protein is CATSDSPGQGERQPQHF. This rearrangement joins TRBV24-1 to TRBJ1-5; 11 bases are a match to TRBD1. Trimming took 4 bases from V and 7 from J; bases not matched to a gene: 11. This CDR3 contains 17 residues. The V gene's germline CDR1 is KGHDR and CDR2 SFDVKD.

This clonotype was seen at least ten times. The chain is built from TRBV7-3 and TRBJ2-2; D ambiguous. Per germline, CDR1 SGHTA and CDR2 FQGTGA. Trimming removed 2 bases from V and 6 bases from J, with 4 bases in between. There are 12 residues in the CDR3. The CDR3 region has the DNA TGTGCCAGCAGCTTAGGGTCCGGGGAGCTGTTTTTT. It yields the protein CASSLGSGELFF.

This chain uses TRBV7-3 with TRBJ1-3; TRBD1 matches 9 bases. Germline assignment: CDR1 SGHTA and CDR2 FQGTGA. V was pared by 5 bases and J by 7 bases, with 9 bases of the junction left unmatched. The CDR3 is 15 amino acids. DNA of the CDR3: TGTGCCAGCAGCGCGCAAACAGGGGGCCCGAACACCATATATTTT. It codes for CASSAQTGGPNTIYF.

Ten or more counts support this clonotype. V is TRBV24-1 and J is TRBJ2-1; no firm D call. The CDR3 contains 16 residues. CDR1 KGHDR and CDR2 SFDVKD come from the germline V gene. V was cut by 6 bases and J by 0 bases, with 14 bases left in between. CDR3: CATSSAGWSSYNEQFF. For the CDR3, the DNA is TGTGCCACCAGTTCGGCTGGGTGGAGCTCCTACAATGAGCAGTTCTTC.

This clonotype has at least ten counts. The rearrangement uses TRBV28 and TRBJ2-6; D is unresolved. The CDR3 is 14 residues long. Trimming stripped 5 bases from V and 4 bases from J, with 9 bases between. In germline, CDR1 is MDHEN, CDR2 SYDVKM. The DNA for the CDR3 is TGTGCCAGCAGTCTAACGGCGGGGGCCAACGTCCTGACTTTC. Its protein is CASSLTAGANVLTF.

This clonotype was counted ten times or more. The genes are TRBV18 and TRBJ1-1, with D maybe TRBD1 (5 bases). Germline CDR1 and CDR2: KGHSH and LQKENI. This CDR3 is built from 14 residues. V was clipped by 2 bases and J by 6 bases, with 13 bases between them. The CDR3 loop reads CASSPKPAGPEAFF. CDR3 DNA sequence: TGTGCCAGCTCACCAAAGCCCGCGGGGCCTGAAGCTTTCTTT.

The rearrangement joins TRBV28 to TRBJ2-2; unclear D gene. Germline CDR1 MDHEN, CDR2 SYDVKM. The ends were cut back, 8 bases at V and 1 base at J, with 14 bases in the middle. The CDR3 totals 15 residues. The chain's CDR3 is CASRSLSGNTGELFF. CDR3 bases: TGTGCCAGCCGATCGTTAAGTGGGAACACCGGGGAGCTGTTTTTT.

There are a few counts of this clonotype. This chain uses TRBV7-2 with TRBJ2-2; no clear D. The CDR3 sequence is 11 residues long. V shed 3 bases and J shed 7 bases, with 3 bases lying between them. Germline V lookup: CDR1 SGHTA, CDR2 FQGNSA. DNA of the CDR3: TGTGCCAGCAGCTTTTACGGGGAGCTGTTTTTT. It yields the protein CASSFYGELFF.

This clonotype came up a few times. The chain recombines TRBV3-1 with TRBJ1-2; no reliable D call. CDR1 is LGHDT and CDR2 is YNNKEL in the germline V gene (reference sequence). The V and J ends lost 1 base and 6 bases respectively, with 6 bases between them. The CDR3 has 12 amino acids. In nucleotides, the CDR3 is TGTGCCAGCAGCCAAGGCCGGCATGGCTACACCTTC. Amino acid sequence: CASSQGRHGYTF.

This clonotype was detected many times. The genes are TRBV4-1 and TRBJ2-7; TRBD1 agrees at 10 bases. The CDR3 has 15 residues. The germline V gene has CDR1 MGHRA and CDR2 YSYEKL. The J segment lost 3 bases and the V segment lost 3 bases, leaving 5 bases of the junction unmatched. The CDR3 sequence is CASSQGTGVFYEQYF. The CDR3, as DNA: TGCGCCAGCAGCCAGGGGACAGGGGTTTTCTACGAGCAGTACTTC.

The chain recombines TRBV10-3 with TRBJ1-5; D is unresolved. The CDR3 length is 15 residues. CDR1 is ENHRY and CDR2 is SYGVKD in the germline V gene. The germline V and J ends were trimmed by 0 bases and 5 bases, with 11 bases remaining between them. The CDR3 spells CAISESILNDQPQHF. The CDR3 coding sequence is TGTGCCATCAGTGAGTCGATCCTCAATGATCAGCCCCAGCATTTT.

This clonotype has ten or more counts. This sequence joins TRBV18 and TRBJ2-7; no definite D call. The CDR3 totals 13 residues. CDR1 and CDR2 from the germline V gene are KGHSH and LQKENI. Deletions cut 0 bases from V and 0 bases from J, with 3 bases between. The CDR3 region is CASSPPSSYEQYF. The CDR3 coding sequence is TGTGCCAGCTCACCACCGAGCTCCTACGAGCAGTACTTC.

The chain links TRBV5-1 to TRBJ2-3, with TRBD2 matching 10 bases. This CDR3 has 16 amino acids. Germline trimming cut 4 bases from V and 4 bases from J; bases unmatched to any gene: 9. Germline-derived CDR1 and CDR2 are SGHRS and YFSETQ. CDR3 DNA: TGCGCCAGCAGCGAGGCTAGCGGGGGAGGGGCAGATACGCAGTATTTT. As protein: CASSEASGGGADTQYF.